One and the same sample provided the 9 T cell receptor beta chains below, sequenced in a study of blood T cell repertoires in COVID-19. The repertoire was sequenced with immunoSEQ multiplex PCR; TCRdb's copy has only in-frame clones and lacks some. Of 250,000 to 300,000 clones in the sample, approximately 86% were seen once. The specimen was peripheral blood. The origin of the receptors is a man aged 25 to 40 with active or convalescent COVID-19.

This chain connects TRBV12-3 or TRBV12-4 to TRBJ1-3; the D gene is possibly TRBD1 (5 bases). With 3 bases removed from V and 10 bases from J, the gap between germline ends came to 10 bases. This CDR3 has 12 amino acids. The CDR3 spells CASSLPGSTIYF. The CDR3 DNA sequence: TGTGCCAGCAGTTTGCCAGGGTCAACCATATATTTT.

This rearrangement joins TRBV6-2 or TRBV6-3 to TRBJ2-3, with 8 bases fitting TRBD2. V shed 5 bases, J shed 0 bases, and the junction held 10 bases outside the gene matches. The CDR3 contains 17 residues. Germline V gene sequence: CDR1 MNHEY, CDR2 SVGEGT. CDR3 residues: CASSPGVAGFSTDTQYF. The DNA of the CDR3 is TGTGCCAGCAGTCCCGGAGTAGCGGGGTTTAGCACAGATACGCAGTATTTT.

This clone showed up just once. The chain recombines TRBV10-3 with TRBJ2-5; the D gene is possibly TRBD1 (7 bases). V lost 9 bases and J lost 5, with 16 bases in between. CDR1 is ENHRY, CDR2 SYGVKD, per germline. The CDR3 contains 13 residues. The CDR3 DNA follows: TGTGCCATTGGAGGGGGCGCCTCGGAGACCCAGTACTTC. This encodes CAIGGGASETQYF.

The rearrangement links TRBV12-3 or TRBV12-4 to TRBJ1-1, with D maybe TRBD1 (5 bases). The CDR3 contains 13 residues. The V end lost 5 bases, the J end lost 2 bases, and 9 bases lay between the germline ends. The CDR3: CASSPDSNTEAFF. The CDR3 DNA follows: TGTGCCAGCAGTCCCGACAGCAACACTGAAGCTTTCTTT.

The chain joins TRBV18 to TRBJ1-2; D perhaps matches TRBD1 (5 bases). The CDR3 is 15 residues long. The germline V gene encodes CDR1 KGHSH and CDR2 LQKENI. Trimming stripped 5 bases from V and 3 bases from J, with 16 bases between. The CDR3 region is CASSASGAEHYGYTF. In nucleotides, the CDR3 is TGTGCCAGCTCAGCCTCTGGGGCAGAACACTATGGCTACACCTTC. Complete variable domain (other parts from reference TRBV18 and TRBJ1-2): NAGVMQNPRHLVRRRGQEARLRCSPMKGHSHVYWYRQLPEEGLKFMVYLQKENIIDESGMPKERFSAEFPKEGPSILRIQQVVRGDSAAYFCASSASGAEHYGYTFGSGTRLTVV.

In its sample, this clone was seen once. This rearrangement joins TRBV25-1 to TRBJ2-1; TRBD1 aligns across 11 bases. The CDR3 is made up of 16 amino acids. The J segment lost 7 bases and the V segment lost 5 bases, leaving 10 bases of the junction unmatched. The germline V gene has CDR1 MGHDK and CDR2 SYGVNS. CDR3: CASSPRTGGARNEQFF. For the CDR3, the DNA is TGTGCCAGCAGTCCCCGGACAGGGGGCGCGCGGAATGAGCAGTTCTTC.

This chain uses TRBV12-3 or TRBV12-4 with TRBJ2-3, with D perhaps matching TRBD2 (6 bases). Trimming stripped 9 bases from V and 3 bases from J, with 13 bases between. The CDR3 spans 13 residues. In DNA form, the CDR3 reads TGTGCCAGTGTCGGGGGAAGTACAGATACGCAGTATTTT. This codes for CASVGGSTDTQYF.

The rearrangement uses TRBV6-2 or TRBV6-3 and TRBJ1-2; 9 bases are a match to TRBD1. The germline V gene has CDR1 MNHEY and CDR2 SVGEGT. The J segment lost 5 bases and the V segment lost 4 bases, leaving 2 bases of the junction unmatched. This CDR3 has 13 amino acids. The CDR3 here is CASSFGTGYGYTF. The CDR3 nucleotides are TGTGCCAGCAGTTTCGGGACAGGGTATGGCTACACCTTC.

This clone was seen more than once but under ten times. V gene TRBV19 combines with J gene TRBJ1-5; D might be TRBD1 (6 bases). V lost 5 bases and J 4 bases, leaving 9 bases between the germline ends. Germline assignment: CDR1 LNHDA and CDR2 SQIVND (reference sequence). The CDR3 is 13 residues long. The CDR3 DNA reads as TGTGCCAGTAGTTACAGGGATAATCAGCCCCAGCATTTT. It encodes CASSYRDNQPQHF.